The rows below give T cell receptor beta chains drawn from one sample of a study of cytomegalovirus exposure and HLA in healthy donors. Produced via immunoSEQ multiplex PCR; TCRdb's table is partial and in-frame only. The sample includes around 200,000 clones. Sequencing used PBMCs. The receptors originated from a woman younger than 45 in good health and CMV-seropositive. The CDR3 runs from the conserved cysteine through the conserved F or W. A D gene is named only where the DNA matches it firmly.

d_call | j_call | v_call | cdr3_nt | cdr3_aa
- | TRBJ2-5 | TRBV9 | TGTGCCAGCAGCACAGCGGTGGCCAAAGGAGAGACCCAGTACTTC | CASSTAVAKGETQYF
- | TRBJ1-5 | TRBV9 | TGTGCCAGCAGCGTAGGTCAGGGTGACAATCAGCCCCAGCATTTT | CASSVGQGDNQPQHF
TRBD2 | TRBJ2-3 | TRBV6-5 | TGTGCCAGCGTAGAAGGGAGGGGAACGCAGTATTTT | CASVEGRGTQYF
- | TRBJ1-1 | TRBV19 | TGTGCCAGTAGGCGCGCCCAGGGAATCTCTGAAGCTTTCTTT | CASRRAQGISEAFF
TRBD2 | TRBJ2-4 | TRBV2 | TGTGCCGGCAGTGGGGCTAGCGGGAGGGCGAGGGACATTCAGTACTTC | CAGSGASGRARDIQYF
- | TRBJ1-5 | TRBV28 | TGTGCCAGCAGTCCATACAGGGATCAGCCCCAGCATTTT | CASSPYRDQPQHF
TRBD2 | TRBJ2-1 | TRBV28 | TGTGCCAGCAGTTTAATAGCTAGCGGGAATGTGAATGAGCAGTTCTTC | CASSLIASGNVNEQFF
- | TRBJ2-1 | TRBV6-6 | TGTGCCAGCAGTTACTCCCTAGGCAATGAGCAGTTCTTC | CASSYSLGNEQFF
TRBD1 | TRBJ2-7 | TRBV15 | TGTGCCACCAGCATCTTACAGGGGGCAGACGAGCAGTACTTC | CATSILQGADEQYF
TRBD1 | TRBJ1-2 | TRBV7-8 | TGTGCCAGCAGCCCAAAGGGGACAGGGGATGGCTACACCTTC | CASSPKGTGDGYTF
- | TRBJ1-2 | TRBV28 | TGTGCCAGCAGTCCGGGGGGGGGAATTAACTATGGCTACACCTTC | CASSPGGGINYGYTF
- | TRBJ2-3 | TRBV4-1 | TGCGCCAGCAGCCAAGATTATCCTGGGACATCCACAGATACGCAGTATTTT | CASSQDYPGTSTDTQYF
TRBD1 | TRBJ2-5 | TRBV19 | TGTGCCAGTAGTTTCGACAGGGAAGAGACCCAGTACTTC | CASSFDREETQYF
- | TRBJ1-2 | TRBV4-1 | TGCGCCAGCAGCCAAGTAGTGATCCGGGATGGCTCCGGCTACACCTTC | CASSQVVIRDGSGYTF
- | TRBJ1-1 | TRBV7-9 | TGTGCCAGCAGCTCGGGGACACTGAACACTGAAGCTTTCTTT | CASSSGTLNTEAFF
TRBD1 | TRBJ2-2 | TRBV19 | TGTGCCAGTAGTCCACTTACAGGGGCCGGGGAGCTGTTTTTT | CASSPLTGAGELFF
TRBD1 | TRBJ1-4 | TRBV28 | TGTGCCAGCAGTCCACGGGACAGCGGGGGTGAAAAACTGTTTTTT | CASSPRDSGGEKLFF
- | TRBJ2-1 | TRBV4-3 | TGCGCCAGCAGCCCAATCGGTGGGGAGCAGTATGAGCAGTTCTTC | CASSPIGGEQYEQFF
- | TRBJ1-1 | TRBV9 | TGTGCCAGCAGCGTAAGGGGGAGCTCTGACACTGAAGCTTTCTTT | CASSVRGSSDTEAFF
- | TRBJ2-7 | TRBV13 | TGTGCCAGCAGCTTACTTCAAAGGGGACTCCACGAGCAGTACTTC | CASSLLQRGLHEQYF
TRBD2 | TRBJ2-5 | TRBV6-1 | TGTGCCAGCAGTTTGACTAGCGGGAGGGCCGAGACCCAGTACTTC | CASSLTSGRAETQYF
- | TRBJ1-2 | TRBV18 | TGTGCCAGCTCACCACGGGAGGGGAGATATGGCTACACCTTC | CASSPREGRYGYTF
- | TRBJ2-1 | TRBV19 | TGTGCCAGTAGCCTATCGGACACCGAGCAGTTCTTC | CASSLSDTEQFF
- | TRBJ2-5 | TRBV20-1 | TGCAGTGCTAGGCGAGGGGAGACCCAGTACTTC | CSARRGETQYF
TRBD1 | TRBJ2-7 | TRBV6-1 | TGTGCCAGCAGTGAATTAGGGGGCGGGTACGAGCAGTACTTC | CASSELGGGYEQYF
TRBD1 | TRBJ2-5 | TRBV29-1 | TGCAGCGTAGCCGGGACAGGGAGGGAAGAGACCCAGTACTTC | CSVAGTGREETQYF
- | TRBJ2-7 | TRBV20-1 | TGCAGTGCTAGAGATAAGGACAGAAGGTACTTC | CSARDKDRRYF
TRBD1 | TRBJ2-1 | TRBV5-1 | TGCGCCAGCAGCGTCGGGACAGGGTTTTTAAGTTCCGTGCAGTTCTTC | CASSVGTGFLSSVQFF
TRBD2 | TRBJ2-1 | TRBV28 | TGTGCCAGCGTGTCCACGCGGGAGGGCCTTCGGAATGAGCAGTTCTTC | CASVSTREGLRNEQFF
- | TRBJ1-6 | TRBV4-2 | TGTGCCAGCAGCCAAGATCAGGATTCACCCCTCCACTTT | CASSQDQDSPLHF
TRBD2 | TRBJ2-3 | TRBV18 | TGTGCCAGCTCACCCAGCGGGAGCATCACAGATACGCAGTATTTT | CASSPSGSITDTQYF
- | TRBJ2-7 | TRBV9 | TGTGCCAGCAGCCCCCACGAGGCGGACTCCTACGAGCAGTACTTC | CASSPHEADSYEQYF
TRBD1 | TRBJ1-5 | TRBV27 | TGTGCCAGCAAAAGGACAGGGGACGACAATCAGCCCCAGCATTTT | CASKRTGDDNQPQHF
- | TRBJ2-5 | TRBV28 | TGTGCCAGCAGCGACCGACAGTATGAAGAGACCCAGTACTTC | CASSDRQYEETQYF
- | TRBJ2-3 | TRBV19 | TGTGCCAGTAGCCTTGGCCAGGGATCAGATACGCAGTATTTT | CASSLGQGSDTQYF
- | TRBJ2-1 | TRBV5-1 | TGCGCCAGCAGCTTAGAGAACAATGAGCAGTTCTTC | CASSLENNEQFF
- | TRBJ1-1 | TRBV5-1 | TGCGCCAGCAGCTTGGTGGCTCTGAACACTGAAGCTTTCTTT | CASSLVALNTEAFF
TRBD1 | TRBJ1-1 | TRBV4-1 | TGCGCCAGCAGCCAAGATCCCAGGGGGGCTGAAGCTTTCTTT | CASSQDPRGAEAFF
- | TRBJ1-4 | TRBV27 | TGTGCCAGCAGGTCAGGGGCCGGGGAAAAACTGTTTTTT | CASRSGAGEKLFF
- | TRBJ2-4 | TRBV5-6 | TGTGCCAGCAGCGAGAAGGGGATAGCCAAAAACATTCAGTACTTC | CASSEKGIAKNIQYF
- | TRBJ2-1 | TRBV6-5 | TGTGCCAGCAGTACAACGACAGGCCTTACTGAGCAGTTCTTC | CASSTTTGLTEQFF
TRBD1 | TRBJ2-1 | TRBV5-1 | TGCGCCAGCAGCATGTCGGGACAGGGGCTTGGAGAGCAGTTCTTC | CASSMSGQGLGEQFF
- | TRBJ2-5 | TRBV18 | TGTGCCAGCTCACCACCGGTCGGGGTAGGAGAGACCCAGTACTTC | CASSPPVGVGETQYF
TRBD1 | TRBJ1-2 | TRBV5-4 | TGTGCCAGCAGCTTAGGAGGGGGCGCGGACTATGGCTACACCTTC | CASSLGGGADYGYTF
- | TRBJ1-4 | TRBV20-1 | TGCAGTGCGGTAGAGGAAAAACTGTTTTTT | CSAVEEKLFF
- | TRBJ1-1 | TRBV4-1 | TGCGCCAGCAGCCAACCCCGGAGGGGAATGAACACTGAAGCTTTCTTT | CASSQPRRGMNTEAFF
- | TRBJ1-5 | TRBV18 | TGTGCCAGCTCACCGTCGGGATTTGGGGGCAATCAGCCCCAGCATTTT | CASSPSGFGGNQPQHF
- | TRBJ2-2 | TRBV9 | TGTGCCAGCAGCCCACGCTCCCCCTGGGGCGGGAACACCGGGGAGCTGTTTTTT | CASSPRSPWGGNTGELFF
- | TRBJ2-7 | TRBV27 | TGTGCCAGCAGCCTATTCGGGGGACCCTACGAGCAGTACTTC | CASSLFGGPYEQYF
- | TRBJ1-2 | TRBV4-2 | TGTGCCAGCAGCCAAGCGGACAGTTTGTATGGCTACACCTTC | CASSQADSLYGYTF
TRBD1 | TRBJ1-2 | TRBV7-9 | TGTGCCAGCAGCTTTGAGTACAGGGGGATACGTGGCTACACCTTC | CASSFEYRGIRGYTF
- | TRBJ2-7 | TRBV29-1 | TGCAGCGTTGACTGTGGCAGGGGGGCTTCCGAGCAGTACTTC | CSVDCGRGASEQYF
- | TRBJ2-2 | TRBV21-1 | TGTGCCAGCAGCAAAACTAGCGGGATGCTCACCGGGGAGCTGTTTTTT | CASSKTSGMLTGELFF
- | TRBJ1-2 | TRBV7-9 | TGTGCCAGCAGCTTACAGGAGGTGAATGGCTACACCTTC | CASSLQEVNGYTF